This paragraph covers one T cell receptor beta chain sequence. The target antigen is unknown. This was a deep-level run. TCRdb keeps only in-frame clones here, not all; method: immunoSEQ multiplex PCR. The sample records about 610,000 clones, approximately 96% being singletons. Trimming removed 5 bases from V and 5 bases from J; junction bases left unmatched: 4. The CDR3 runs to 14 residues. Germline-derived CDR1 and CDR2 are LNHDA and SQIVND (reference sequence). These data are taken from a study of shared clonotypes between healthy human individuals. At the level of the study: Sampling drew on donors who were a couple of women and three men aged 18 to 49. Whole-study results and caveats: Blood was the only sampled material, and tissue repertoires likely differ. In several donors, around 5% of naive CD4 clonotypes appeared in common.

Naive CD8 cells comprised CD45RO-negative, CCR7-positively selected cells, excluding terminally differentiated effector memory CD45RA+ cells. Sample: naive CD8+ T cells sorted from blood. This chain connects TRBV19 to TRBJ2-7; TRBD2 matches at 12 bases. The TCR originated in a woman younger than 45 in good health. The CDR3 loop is CASSPGLAGDEQYF. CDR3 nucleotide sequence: TGTGCCAGTAGTCCGGGACTAGCGGGCGACGAGCAGTACTTC.